This entry lists 10 T cell receptor beta chains sequenced from one sample in a study of control samples from healthy donors and cancer patients (dated by TCRdb to 2020 to 2021). The library was obtained by the immunoSEQ multiplex PCR assay. Drawn from immuneACCESS, this table holds only the in-frame rearrangements with V and J called that TCRdb kept. Clones are partly lost; checked studies trace under half to an unresolved V gene and leave the rest unexplained. The sample table lists around 180,000 clones, about 91% of them with a count of one. 2% to 2.5% of the sample goes to the ten largest clones. The sample consisted of blood. The receptors stem from a woman aged 40 to 55 in good health.

The chain carries TRBV5-4 and TRBJ2-7, with TRBD2 as a possible D gene (7 bases). In germline, CDR1 is SGHNT, CDR2 YYREEE (reference sequence). The CDR3 loop spans 15 amino acids. V was shortened by 1 base and J by 2 bases, with 13 bases between the two germline ends. The CDR3 loop reads CASSLWGGRAYEQYF. In nucleotides, the CDR3 is TGTGCCAGCAGCTTGTGGGGGGGGCGGGCCTACGAGCAGTACTTC.

This clone was seen once. This sequence joins TRBV9 and TRBJ2-1, with 12 positions matching TRBD2. CDR1 is SGDLS, CDR2 YYNGEE, per germline. This CDR3 is built from 15 residues. V lost 0 bases, J lost 8 bases, and 3 bases stayed unmatched. The CDR3 sequence is CASSVGLAGGHEQFF. The CDR3, as DNA: TGTGCCAGCAGCGTAGGTCTAGCGGGGGGGCATGAGCAGTTCTTC.

The rearrangement links TRBV5-4 to TRBJ1-1; 11 bases line up with TRBD1. V lost 7 bases, J lost 2 bases, and 10 bases stayed unmatched. CDR1 and CDR2 from the germline V gene are SGHNT and YYREEE (reference sequence). This CDR3 has 16 residues. The CDR3 DNA is TGTGCCAGCCGCGGACAGGGGGCTCCTCTCAACACTGAAGCTTTCTTT. The encoded protein is CASRGQGAPLNTEAFF.

The genes are TRBV19 and TRBJ1-1, with D possibly matching TRBD1 (6 bases). Trimming removed 3 bases from V and 10 bases from J, with 15 bases in between. The CDR3 runs to 13 residues. From germline, CDR1 is LNHDA and CDR2 SQIVND (reference sequence). The CDR3 sequence: CASSMEGGHPAFF. The CDR3 DNA is TGTGCCAGTAGTATGGAGGGGGGGCACCCAGCTTTCTTT.

The genes are TRBV6-1 and TRBJ2-5; TRBD2 matches 11 bases. The CDR3 extends over 17 amino acids. Germline CDR1 is MNHNS and CDR2 is SASEGT. V gave up 3 bases and J gave up 5 bases; unmatched junction bases: 11. The CDR3 nucleotides read TGTGCCAGCAGTGAGGCCAAGACTAGCGGGGTGGGGGAGACCCAGTACTTC. This codes for CASSEAKTSGVGETQYF.

The chain has TRBV24-1 and TRBJ1-2, with 7 bases lining up with TRBD1. Losses at the gene ends were 2 bases for V and 4 bases for J; bases not matched to a gene: 3. The CDR3 is 14 amino acids. CDR1 is KGHDR and CDR2 is SFDVKD in the germline V gene. DNA for the CDR3: TGTGCCACCAGTGATTCGGGACAGAGCTATGGCTACACCTTC. This translates into CATSDSGQSYGYTF.

The V call is TRBV7-9, the J call TRBJ2-6; D not resolved. V was pared by 1 base and J by 3 bases, with 10 bases between. The CDR3 consists of 16 residues. Germline V CDR1 and CDR2: SEHNR, FQNEAQ (reference sequence). DNA of the CDR3: TGTGCCAGCAGCTTAGTCCCGTTAGGTGGGGCCAACGTCCTGACTTTC. Amino acid sequence: CASSLVPLGGANVLTF.

Written as DNA, the CDR3 is TGTGCCAGCAGTAACCTCGGTCAAGGCGGGGGCTACACCTTC. It encodes CASSNLGQGGGYTF. The V call is TRBV6-6, the J call TRBJ1-2; D not resolved. Germline V gives CDR1 MNHNY, CDR2 SVGAGI (reference sequence). The CDR3 contains 14 residues. Trimming took off 5 bases at V and 8 bases at J, with 18 bases between the two ends.

The rearrangement links TRBV2 to TRBJ1-1, with 8 bases lining up with TRBD1. The V gene's germline CDR1 is SNHLY and CDR2 FYNNEI. V lost 4 bases, J lost 6 bases, and 1 base stayed unmatched. The CDR3 extends over 12 amino acids. CDR3: CASSGTGPEAFF. The CDR3 bases are TGTGCCAGCAGTGGGACAGGGCCTGAAGCTTTCTTT. The full variable domain, its missing parts supplied by reference TRBV2 and TRBJ1-1, is EPEVTQTPSHQVTQMGQEVILRCVPISNHLYFYWYRQILGQKVEFLVSFYNNEISEKSEIFDDQFSVERPDGSNFTLKIRSTKLEDSAMYFCASSGTGPEAFFGQGTRLTVV.

The chain joins TRBV3-1 (or the pseudogene TRBV3-2) to TRBJ2-7; TRBD1 is a possible D gene (6 bases). Germline lookup yields CDR1 LGHDT and CDR2 YNNKEL (reference sequence). CDR3 length equals 15 residues. V lost 4 bases to trimming and J lost 4 bases, with 17 bases between them. The CDR3 loop reads CASSPRQDPGYEQYF. In DNA, the CDR3 is TGTGCCAGCAGCCCCAGACAGGACCCGGGGTACGAGCAGTACTTC.